The 21 T cell receptor beta chains presented below share a single source sample, sequenced in a study of T cell responses to AZD1222 COVID-19 vaccine. Profiled with immunoSEQ multiplex PCR; TCRdb holds only in-frame clones, not every one. This sample carries around 110,000 clones, around 82% of them seen once, and the ten largest clones take approximately 9.4%. Here the sequenced sample was peripheral blood, taken on day 0 of AZD1222 vaccination. The receptors stem from an adult in good health.

J is TRBJ1-4 and V is TRBV9; D is unclear. The length of the CDR3 is 16 residues. The germline gives CDR1 SGDLS, CDR2 YYNGEE. The V end lost 2 bases, the J end lost 0 bases, and 11 bases lay between the germline ends. CDR3: CASSVNSATTNEKLFF. The CDR3 region has the DNA TGTGCCAGCAGCGTCAACTCAGCGACAACTAATGAAAAACTGTTTTTT.

The rearrangement uses TRBV7-8 and TRBJ2-7; D possibly corresponds to TRBD2 (5 bases). The CDR3 totals 14 residues. Trimming removed 1 base at V and 2 bases at J, with 9 bases between. Germline V lookup: CDR1 SGHVS, CDR2 FQNEAQ. The CDR3 protein is CASSLVEVAYEQYF. The CDR3 coding sequence is TGTGCCAGCAGCTTAGTGGAGGTTGCCTACGAGCAGTACTTC.

The chain combines TRBV7-9 with TRBJ2-1, with 10 positions matching TRBD1. CDR1 and CDR2 (germline): SEHNR, FQNEAQ (reference sequence). The CDR3 totals 15 residues. V shed 5 bases and J 3 bases; nucleotides not matched to a gene: 4. CDR3 sequence reads: CASSRTGGLYNEQFF. The CDR3, as DNA: TGTGCCAGCAGCCGGACAGGGGGTCTCTACAATGAGCAGTTCTTC.

The chain couples TRBV30 to TRBJ1-2, with TRBD1 as a possible D gene (5 bases). This CDR3 contains 15 residues. Between the trimmed V and J ends, which lost 2 bases and 3 bases, there was a span of 16 bases. CDR1 is GTSNPN, CDR2 SVGIG, per germline (reference sequence). The CDR3 region has the DNA TGTGCCTGGAGTTCATGGACACCGCTGGACTATGGCTACACCTTC. This sequence encodes CAWSSWTPLDYGYTF.

This clone was detected only once. The chain joins TRBV2 to TRBJ1-5, with a weak D call TRBD1 (6 bases). V was cut by 7 bases and J by 5 bases, with 12 bases left in between. Looked up from germline, CDR1 is SNHLY and CDR2 is FYNNEI. The CDR3 length is 13 residues. CDR3 in DNA: TGTGCCAGCAACGGGGACATAGATCAGCCCCAGCATTTT. Protein product: CASNGDIDQPQHF.

The chain couples TRBV7-2 to TRBJ1-5, with D unclear. V lost 4 bases to trimming and J lost 5 bases, with 12 bases between them. CDR1 and CDR2 from the germline V gene are SGHTA and FQGNSA. The CDR3 covers 14 residues. The CDR3, as DNA: TGTGCCAGCAGCTCCTACCCTGGCCATCAGCCCCAGCATTTT. Translated, it gives CASSSYPGHQPQHF.

This clone was seen just once. The V gene is TRBV6-5, the J gene TRBJ1-2; D gene uncertain. Germline assignment: CDR1 MNHEY and CDR2 SVGAGI. The ends were cut back, 0 bases at V and 0 bases at J, with 8 bases in the middle. This CDR3 region has 15 residues. The CDR3 DNA reads as TGTGCCAGCAGTTACTCGACAATTTCTAACTATGGCTACACCTTC. The encoded protein is CASSYSTISNYGYTF.

This rearrangement joins TRBV5-1 to TRBJ2-6; 8 bases are shared with TRBD1. With V trimmed by 5 bases and J by 2 bases, 0 bases remained unmatched. CDR3 length: 14 residues. Per the germline V gene, CDR1 is SGHRS and CDR2 is YFSETQ. CDR3 sequence reads: CASRQGAGANVLTF. The CDR3 nucleotides are TGCGCCAGCAGACAGGGGGCTGGGGCCAACGTCCTGACTTTC.

The chain couples TRBV27 to TRBJ2-7, with TRBD2 identical over 12 bases. CDR1 MNHEY and CDR2 SMNVEV come from the germline V gene (reference sequence). CDR3 size: 15 residues. The V gene end was trimmed by 5 bases and the J gene end by 1 base; junction bases not matched to a gene: 3. CDR3 residues: CASSPLAGGSYEQYF. The CDR3 coding sequence is TGTGCCAGCAGTCCCCTAGCGGGAGGGTCCTACGAGCAGTACTTC.

The chain carries TRBV6-6 and TRBJ2-3; 7 bases align to TRBD2. The CDR3 contains 12 residues. The germline gives CDR1 MNHNY, CDR2 SVGAGI (reference sequence). V lost 5 bases to trimming and J lost 4 bases; unmatched junction nucleotides: 0. The CDR3 nucleotides are TGTGCCAGCAGTAGCGGGGCAGATACGCAGTATTTT. It encodes CASSSGADTQYF.

The chain couples TRBV6-2 or TRBV6-3 to TRBJ1-1, with D possibly matching TRBD1 (5 bases). The CDR3 has 16 amino acids. Trimming took 0 bases from V and 0 from J, leaving 11 bases between them. CDR1 and CDR2 from the germline V gene are MNHEY and SVGEGT. The CDR3 region has the DNA TGTGCCAGCAGTTACTCGATTGGGGGGATGAACACTGAAGCTTTCTTT. Translation gives CASSYSIGGMNTEAFF.

This clone was observed once. This chain uses TRBV4-2 with TRBJ2-7; D not resolved. Germline assignment: CDR1 LGHNA and CDR2 YNFKEQ. Trimming took 2 bases from V and 3 from J, leaving 8 bases between them. The CDR3 spans 13 residues. The CDR3 spells CASSQMGLYEQYF. DNA for the CDR3: TGTGCCAGCAGCCAAATGGGCCTCTACGAGCAGTACTTC.

The rearrangement uses TRBV6-5 and TRBJ1-2, with 8 bases aligning to TRBD1. Germline trimming cut 6 bases from V and 4 bases from J; bases unmatched to any gene: 4. CDR1 MNHEY and CDR2 SVGAGI come from the germline V gene. This CDR3 spans 13 amino acids. The DNA for the CDR3 is TGTGCCAGCAGAACAGGGGGGGCCTATGGCTACACCTTC. This codes for CASRTGGAYGYTF.

The V call is TRBV6-5, the J call TRBJ2-1; D is perhaps TRBD2 (6 bases). The ends were cut back, 0 bases at V and 6 bases at J, with 9 bases in the middle. Germline V gives CDR1 MNHEY, CDR2 SVGAGI. The CDR3 sequence is 14 residues long. CDR3 DNA: TGTGCCAGCAGTTACTCGGTCGGGGGCAATGAGCAGTTCTTC. Translation: CASSYSVGGNEQFF.

The V and J genes are TRBV6-4 and TRBJ2-1, with 9 positions matching TRBD2. There are 11 residues in the CDR3. CDR1 MRHNA and CDR2 SNTAGT come from the germline V gene. V shed 5 bases and J 14 bases; nucleotides not matched to a gene: 4. For the CDR3, the DNA is TGTGCCAGCAGTAATAGCGGGAGCAAGTTCTTC. Protein sequence: CASSNSGSKFF.

The J gene is TRBJ1-6, the V gene TRBV6-5; a possible D gene is TRBD1 (5 bases). In germline, CDR1 is MNHEY, CDR2 SVGAGI. Trimming pared 8 bases from V and 5 bases from J, leaving 16 bases between. CDR3 length: 15 amino acids. CDR3 bases: TGTGCCAGCGGCCCGGCGACAGTCAATAATTCACCCCTCCACTTT. Amino acid sequence: CASGPATVNNSPLHF.

This clone was detected once. The chain couples TRBV14 to TRBJ1-6; D unresolved. Germline values: CDR1 SGHDN, CDR2 FVKESK. Between the trimmed V and J ends, which lost 1 base and 13 bases, there was a span of 14 bases. There are 14 residues in the CDR3. The CDR3 spells CASSQASSGVPLHF. In DNA form, the CDR3 reads TGTGCCAGCAGCCAAGCGTCAAGCGGGGTGCCCCTCCACTTT. Supplemented by reference TRBV14 and TRBJ1-6, the full variable domain reads EAGVTQFPSHSVIEKGQTVTLRCDPISGHDNLYWYRRVMGKEIKFLLHFVKESKQDESGMPNNRFLAERTGGTYSTLKVQPAELEDSGVYFCASSQASSGVPLHFGNGTRLTVT.

The genes are TRBV7-9 and TRBJ1-2, with D unclear. The CDR3 is made up of 12 amino acids. The germline CDR1 and CDR2 sequences are SEHNR and FQNEAQ (reference sequence). V dropped 10 bases and J dropped 0 bases, with 9 bases sitting between them. Written as DNA, the CDR3 is TGTGCCATCTTCGGCGCTAACTATGGCTACACCTTC. Its translation is CAIFGANYGYTF.

The chain is built from TRBV28 and TRBJ1-5; D unresolved. Germline V lookup: CDR1 MDHEN, CDR2 SYDVKM. Deletions cut 4 bases from V and 9 bases from J, with 16 bases between. CDR3 size: 14 residues. DNA for the CDR3: TGTGCCAGCAGTTCTCCCCTCGGCGGGAGGCCCCAGCATTTT. Translating gives CASSSPLGGRPQHF.

The gene calls are TRBV18 and TRBJ2-6; tentatively, D is TRBD1 (5 bases). Trimming pared 8 bases from V and 2 bases from J, leaving 13 bases between. There are 15 residues in the CDR3. Per the germline V gene, CDR1 is KGHSH and CDR2 is LQKENI. The CDR3: CASRQGVAGANVLTF. The CDR3 DNA reads TGTGCCAGCCGTCAAGGGGTAGCTGGGGCCAACGTCCTGACTTTC. Based on the CDR3 plus reference TRBV18 and TRBJ2-6, the full variable domain is NAGVMQNPRHLVRRRGQEARLRCSPMKGHSHVYWYRQLPEEGLKFMVYLQKENIIDESGMPKERFSAEFPKEGPSILRIQQVVRGDSAAYFCASRQGVAGANVLTFGAGSRLTVL.

This clone has only one observation. The rearrangement joins TRBV11-2 to TRBJ1-1; D may be TRBD1 (6 bases). CDR1 is SGHAT and CDR2 is FQNNGV in the germline V gene. Trimming pared 2 bases from V and 0 bases from J, leaving 13 bases between. This CDR3 has 16 residues. The CDR3 protein is CASSLWGQGMNTEAFF. As DNA, the CDR3 is TGTGCCAGCAGCTTATGGGGGCAGGGGATGAACACTGAAGCTTTCTTT.